What follows is one TCR beta chain and its context. Antigen unknown. This entry is derived from a study of OX40 agonist ivuxolimab in advanced cancers. Repertoires were generated with immunoSEQ multiplex PCR, while TCRdb's copy carries only in-frame clones and drops some. The sample contains 35,000 to 50,000 clones, approximately 91% of which appear only once. The germline gives CDR1 LNHDA, CDR2 SQIVND (reference sequence). V lost 5 bases to trimming and J lost 6 bases, with 8 bases between them. This CDR3 spans 12 amino acids. Study-wide results and caveats: Both blood CD4+ and CD8+ T cells showed clonal growth by week 6 at 0.1 to 3.0 mg/kg.

This TCR came from an adult with an advanced solid tumor such as melanoma, head and neck, liver or kidney cancer. This specimen consisted of CD4+ or CD8+ T cells sorted from blood, obtained in a trial of the OX40 agonist ivuxolimab. The chain carries TRBV19 and TRBJ2-1, with D unclear. In nucleotides, the CDR3 is TGTGCCAGTAGTTTGCTAGGCAATGAGCAGTTCTTC. Protein product: CASSLLGNEQFF. Looking up the rest from reference TRBV19 and TRBJ2-1 gives the full variable domain: DGGITQSPKYLFRKEGQNVTLSCEQNLNHDAMYWYRQDPGQGLRLIYYSQIVNDFQKGDIAEGYSVSREKKESFPLTVTSAQKNPTAFYLCASSLLGNEQFFGPGTRLTVL.